Shown below are 25 T cell receptor beta chains from a single sample sequenced in a study of blood T cell repertoires in COVID-19. Libraries were prepared by immunoSEQ multiplex PCR; TCRdb keeps only in-frame clonotypes and omits some of them. The data contain approximately 150,000 clones, 85% to 90% of them seen just once; the ten biggest clones take up 13%. Sequencing used peripheral blood. The receptor source for this set is a man between 18 and 35 years old with COVID-19, enrolled during active disease.

This clone was counted once. V usage is TRBV19 and J usage is TRBJ2-1; tentatively, D is TRBD2 (7 bases). The V gene lost 3 bases and the J gene lost 5 bases, with 20 bases spanning the gap. The germline gives CDR1 LNHDA, CDR2 SQIVND (reference sequence). The length of the CDR3 is 17 residues. The CDR3 nucleotides read TGTGCCAGTAGTATTACAACCCTAGCGGAGGGGGACAATGAGCAGTTCTTC. Its protein product is CASSITTLAEGDNEQFF. The whole variable domain, remainder taken from reference TRBV19 and TRBJ2-1, is DGGITQSPKYLFRKEGQNVTLSCEQNLNHDAMYWYRQDPGQGLRLIYYSQIVNDFQKGDIAEGYSVSREKKESFPLTVTSAQKNPTAFYLCASSITTLAEGDNEQFFGPGTRLTVL.

The chain is built from TRBV7-2 and TRBJ1-2, with 8 bases lining up with TRBD1. Germline V CDR1 and CDR2: SGHTA, FQGNSA. This CDR3 is built from 16 residues. V lost 4 bases, J lost 3 bases, and 10 bases stayed unmatched. This chain's CDR3 is CASSYYNRGADYGYTF. CDR3 nucleotide sequence: TGTGCCAGCAGCTACTATAACAGGGGGGCTGACTATGGCTACACCTTC. Full variable domain (outside the CDR3, taken from reference TRBV7-2 and TRBJ1-2): GAGVSQSPSNKVTEKGKDVELRCDPISGHTALYWYRQSLGQGLEFLIYFQGNSAPDKSGLPSDRFSAERTGGSVSTLTIQRTQQEDSAVYLCASSYYNRGADYGYTFGSGTRLTVV.

V is TRBV28 and J is TRBJ2-1; 16 positions match TRBD2. The junction had 12 bases not matched to a gene; V was cut back by 4 bases and J by 12 bases. Germline-derived CDR1 and CDR2 are MDHEN and SYDVKM. The CDR3 runs 17 residues. CDR3 amino acids: CASSSGTSGRVLLVQFF. CDR3 DNA: TGTGCCAGCAGTTCCGGGACTAGCGGGAGGGTCCTCTTGGTGCAGTTCTTC.

This rearrangement joins TRBV5-6 to TRBJ1-1; 12 nucleotides agree with TRBD1. CDR1 SGHDT and CDR2 YYEEEE come from the germline V gene. This CDR3 is 16 amino acids long. V lost 4 bases, J lost 1 base, and 5 bases stayed unmatched. CDR3 nucleotides: TGTGCCAGCAGCCAGGGACAGGGGGCCACGAACACTGAAGCTTTCTTT. Encoded protein: CASSQGQGATNTEAFF.

This clone was counted once. The genes are TRBV6-5 and TRBJ2-3; 8 nucleotides match TRBD2. The CDR3 contains 15 residues. V lost 8 bases and J lost 3; bases outside the gene matches: 10. Looked up from germline, CDR1 is MNHEY and CDR2 is SVGAGI. The CDR3 bases are TGTGCCAGCTGGAACACGGGAGGGATGACAGATACGCAGTATTTT. It translates to CASWNTGGMTDTQYF.

The gene calls are TRBV4-3 and TRBJ2-3; TRBD2 matches at 9 bases. Germline CDR1 reads LGHNA; CDR2 reads YSLEER. With V trimmed by 0 bases and J by 4 bases, 8 bases remained unmatched. The CDR3 totals 17 residues. The CDR3, as DNA: TGCGCCAGCAGCCAAGATCGGGCGGGAGGGCCCGCAGATACGCAGTATTTT. As protein: CASSQDRAGGPADTQYF.

This clone was counted a single time. This sequence joins TRBV7-2 and TRBJ2-3; the D gene is possibly TRBD1 (5 bases). The CDR3 consists of 15 residues. Per germline, CDR1 SGHTA and CDR2 FQGNSA. The V gene lost 0 bases and the J gene lost 2 bases, with 9 bases spanning the gap. The CDR3 region is CASSLARTITDTQYF. Written as DNA, the CDR3 is TGTGCCAGCAGCTTAGCCCGGACAATCACAGATACGCAGTATTTT.

The chain uses TRBV19 and TRBJ1-1, with D possibly matching TRBD1 (5 bases). The CDR3 spans 13 residues. Germline V gene lookup returns CDR1 LNHDA and CDR2 SQIVND (reference sequence). V was shortened by 8 bases and J by 1 base, with 11 bases between the two germline ends. This CDR3 reads CASGMTANTEAFF. Here the CDR3 DNA reads TGTGCCAGTGGGATGACAGCGAACACTGAAGCTTTCTTT.

The genes are TRBV6-1 and TRBJ2-3, with D perhaps matching TRBD2 (6 bases). CDR1 and CDR2 (germline): MNHNS, SASEGT. This CDR3 is built from 15 residues. V lost 1 base to trimming and J lost 4 bases, with 12 bases between them. This chain's CDR3 is CASSEVQRAADTQYF. The DNA for the CDR3 is TGTGCCAGCAGTGAAGTCCAGCGGGCGGCAGATACGCAGTATTTT.

The chain has TRBV24-1 and TRBJ2-7, with 11 bases identical to TRBD2. V dropped 4 bases and J dropped 5; count of bases not matched to a gene: 6. The CDR3 sequence is 15 residues long. Germline-derived CDR1 and CDR2 are KGHDR and SFDVKD. CDR3 sequence reads: CATSEATSGNHEQYF. CDR3 DNA sequence: TGTGCCACCAGTGAGGCGACTAGCGGGAACCACGAGCAGTACTTC.

This chain joins TRBV29-1 and TRBJ2-5, with D perhaps TRBD1 (6 bases). The V and J ends lost 2 bases and 1 base respectively, with 11 bases between them. Germline assignment: CDR1 SQVTM and CDR2 ANQGSEA. The CDR3 sequence is 14 residues long. The CDR3 DNA sequence: TGCAGCGTTGAACCTATCAGGGGCCAAGAGACCCAGTACTTC. It translates to CSVEPIRGQETQYF.

Of note for this clone: Other DNA sequences in this sample translate to the same CDR3. This rearrangement joins TRBV19 to TRBJ2-3; D perhaps matches TRBD2 (5 bases). This CDR3 region has 13 residues. V dropped 3 bases and J dropped 3 bases, with 7 bases sitting between them. CDR1 is LNHDA and CDR2 is SQIVND in the germline V gene (reference sequence). This chain's CDR3 is CASSMSGTDTQYF. For the CDR3, the DNA is TGTGCCAGTAGTATGAGCGGAACAGATACGCAGTATTTT.

This clone was seen only once. One junction end does not reproduce the germline sequence, and a read error may be involved. The chain is built from TRBV27 and TRBJ2-1; TRBD2 might be the D (5 bases). CDR3 length: 13 residues. Germline values: CDR1 MNHEY, CDR2 SMNVEV (reference sequence). CDR3 in amino acids: CASSADSDNEQFF. DNA for the CDR3: TGTGCCAGCAGTGCGGACTCCGACAATGAGCAGTTCTTC.

This clone came up many times. This sequence joins TRBV12-5 and TRBJ2-2; TRBD1 aligns across 8 bases. The CDR3 contains 15 residues. Per germline, CDR1 LGHNT and CDR2 FRNRAP. Germline trimming cut 0 bases from V and 7 bases from J; bases unmatched to any gene: 4. CDR3: CASGLVQGVGGELFF. CDR3 bases: TGTGCTAGTGGTTTGGTACAGGGGGTCGGCGGGGAGCTGTTTTTT.

This chain connects TRBV11-3 to TRBJ1-1; D is uncertain. CDR1 and CDR2 (germline): SGHNT, YENEEA. CDR3 length: 14 residues. Trimming shortened V by 3 bases and J by 1 base, and 9 bases separated the two germline ends. The CDR3 here is CASSFDSKNTEAFF. The CDR3 DNA follows: TGTGCCAGCAGCTTTGACTCCAAGAACACTGAAGCTTTCTTT.

This chain links TRBV30 with TRBJ1-1; 9 nucleotides align to TRBD1. CDR1 and CDR2 from the germline V gene are GTSNPN and SVGIG (reference sequence). J was trimmed by 0 bases and V by 5 bases; bases with no gene match: 10. CDR3 length: 16 amino acids. For the CDR3, the DNA is TGTGCCTGGGGGACCGGGACAGGGTGGGTGAACACTGAAGCTTTCTTT. This gives the protein CAWGTGTGWVNTEAFF.

The chain recombines TRBV11-3 with TRBJ2-7; the D gene is possibly TRBD1 (8 bases). Trimming pared 1 base from V and 0 bases from J, leaving 16 bases between. This CDR3 is built from 17 residues. The V gene's germline CDR1 is SGHNT and CDR2 YENEEA. The DNA of the CDR3 is TGTGCCAGCAGCTTAGCCAGGGGGCGCGGGAGCTCCTACGAGCAGTACTTC. Residues: CASSLARGRGSSYEQYF.

The chain links TRBV2 to TRBJ2-1; 10 bases are a match to TRBD2. Trimming at V came to 3 bases and at J to 5 bases, leaving 4 bases not matched to a gene. Germline V lookup: CDR1 SNHLY, CDR2 FYNNEI. The CDR3 is 15 amino acids. CDR3 sequence reads: CASSDALAGDNEQFF. In nucleotides, the CDR3 is TGTGCCAGCAGTGATGCTCTAGCGGGAGACAATGAGCAGTTCTTC.

The chain employs TRBV24-1 and TRBJ2-1, with TRBD2 matching 13 bases. Germline values: CDR1 KGHDR, CDR2 SFDVKD. The CDR3 covers 14 residues. J gave up 8 bases and V 8 bases, and 5 bases lay outside the gene matches. Written as DNA, the CDR3 is TGTGCCACCAAAGGGACTAGCGGGACGGATGAGCAGTTCTTC. This gives the protein CATKGTSGTDEQFF.

The genes are TRBV7-5 and TRBJ1-5; the table's D call, TRBD1, has no DNA check behind it. TRBV7-5 is annotated as a pseudogene. The CDR3 extends over 16 amino acids. CDR3 sequence reads: CARKQGASRINQPQHF. The CDR3, as DNA: TGTGCCAGAAAGCAGGGGGCGTCTAGAATCAATCAGCCCCAGCATTTT.

V and J are TRBV27 and TRBJ2-6; 9 bases are shared with TRBD1. CDR1 MNHEY and CDR2 SMNVEV come from the germline V gene (reference sequence). This CDR3 has 17 residues. The trim removed 4 bases at V and 4 bases at J, leaving 8 bases unmatched. In DNA form, the CDR3 reads TGTGCCAGCAGTTCGCCGGGACAGGGAGCCGGGGCCAACGTCCTGACTTTC. The encoded protein is CASSSPGQGAGANVLTF.

The CDR3 sequence is CASNWAGGPRANNEQFF. In nucleotides, the CDR3 is TGTGCCAGTAATTGGGCGGGAGGGCCCCGCGCGAACAATGAGCAGTTCTTC. The V and J genes are TRBV19 and TRBJ2-1; 9 positions agree with TRBD2. The trim removed 7 bases at V and 5 bases at J, leaving 15 bases unmatched. Germline V gives CDR1 LNHDA, CDR2 SQIVND (reference sequence). The CDR3 consists of 17 residues. Full variable domain (rest looked up from reference TRBV19 and TRBJ2-1): DGGITQSPKYLFRKEGQNVTLSCEQNLNHDAMYWYRQDPGQGLRLIYYSQIVNDFQKGDIAEGYSVSREKKESFPLTVTSAQKNPTAFYLCASNWAGGPRANNEQFFGPGTRLTVL.

V is TRBV25-1 and J is TRBJ1-1; 10 bases are shared with TRBD1. Looked up from germline, CDR1 is MGHDK and CDR2 is SYGVNS. The CDR3 runs 15 residues. Trimming took 5 bases from V and 5 from J; bases not matched to a gene: 8. In DNA form, the CDR3 reads TGTGCCAGCAGTTTGACAGGGGGCATAGGAACTGAAGCTTTCTTT. As protein: CASSLTGGIGTEAFF.

The chain joins TRBV30 to TRBJ1-5; TRBD1 agrees at 8 bases. J lost 3 bases, V lost 2 bases, and 6 bases had no gene match. CDR1 and CDR2 (germline): GTSNPN, SVGIG (reference sequence). The CDR3 runs to 15 residues. The CDR3, as DNA: TGTGCCTGGAGTAGGGACAGGTCCCCCAATCAGCCCCAGCATTTT. This encodes CAWSRDRSPNQPQHF.

In this sample, this clone turned up a few times. This chain links TRBV5-1 with TRBJ1-6, with D possibly being TRBD1 (5 bases). The CDR3 is made up of 14 amino acids. Per the germline V gene, CDR1 is SGHRS and CDR2 is YFSETQ. Trimming took off 2 bases at V and 6 bases at J, with 9 bases between the two ends. CDR3: CASSFRQSNSPLHF. In DNA, the CDR3 is TGCGCCAGCAGCTTCCGACAGAGTAATTCACCCCTCCACTTT. Variable domain in full (rest from reference TRBV5-1 and TRBJ1-6): KAGVTQTPRYLIKTRGQQVTLSCSPISGHRSVSWYQQTPGQGLQFLFEYFSETQRNKGNFPGRFSGRQFSNSRSEMNVSTLELGDSALYLCASSFRQSNSPLHFGNGTRLTVT.